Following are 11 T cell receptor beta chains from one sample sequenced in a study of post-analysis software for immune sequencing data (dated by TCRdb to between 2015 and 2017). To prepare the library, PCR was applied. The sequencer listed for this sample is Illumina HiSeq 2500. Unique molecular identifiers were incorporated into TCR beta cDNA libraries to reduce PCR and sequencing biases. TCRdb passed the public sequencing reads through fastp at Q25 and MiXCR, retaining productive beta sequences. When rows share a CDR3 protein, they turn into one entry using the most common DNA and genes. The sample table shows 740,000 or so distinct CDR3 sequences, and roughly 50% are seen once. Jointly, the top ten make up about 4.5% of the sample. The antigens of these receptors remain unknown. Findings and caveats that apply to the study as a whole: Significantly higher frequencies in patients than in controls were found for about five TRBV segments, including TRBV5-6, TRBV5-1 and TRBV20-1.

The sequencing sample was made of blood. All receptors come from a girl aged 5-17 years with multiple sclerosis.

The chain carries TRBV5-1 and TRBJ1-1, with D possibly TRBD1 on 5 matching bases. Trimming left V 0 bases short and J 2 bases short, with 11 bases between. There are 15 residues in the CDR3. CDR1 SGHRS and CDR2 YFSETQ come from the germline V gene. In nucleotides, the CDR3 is TGCGCCAGCAGCTTGGCCTCGACAGCCAACACTGAAGCTTTCTTT. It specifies CASSLASTANTEAFF.

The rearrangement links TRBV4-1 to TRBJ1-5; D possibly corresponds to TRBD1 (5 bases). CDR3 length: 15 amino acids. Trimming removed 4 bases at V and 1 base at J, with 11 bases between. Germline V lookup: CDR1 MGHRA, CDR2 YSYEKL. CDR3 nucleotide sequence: TGCGCCAGCAGCCCAACCGAGGGGAGCAATCAGCCCCAGCATTTT. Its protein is CASSPTEGSNQPQHF.

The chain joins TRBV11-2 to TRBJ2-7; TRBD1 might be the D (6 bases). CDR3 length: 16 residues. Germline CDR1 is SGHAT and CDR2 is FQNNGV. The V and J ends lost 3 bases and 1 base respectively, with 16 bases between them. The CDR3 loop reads CASSFPRGQKSYEQYF. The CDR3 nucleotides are TGTGCCAGCAGCTTCCCCAGGGGCCAGAAGTCCTACGAGCAGTACTTC. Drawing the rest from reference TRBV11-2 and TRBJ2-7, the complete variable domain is EAGVAQSPRYKIIEKRQSVAFWCNPISGHATLYWYQQILGQGPKLLIQFQNNGVVDDSQLPKDRFSAERLKGVDSTLKIQPAKLEDSAVYLCASSFPRGQKSYEQYFGPGTRLTVT.

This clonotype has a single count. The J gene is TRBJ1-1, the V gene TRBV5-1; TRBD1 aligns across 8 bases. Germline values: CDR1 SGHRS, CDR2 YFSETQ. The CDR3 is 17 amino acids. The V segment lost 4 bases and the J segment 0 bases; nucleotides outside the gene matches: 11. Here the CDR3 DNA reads TGCGCCAGCAGCATAACCGGGACAGGCGTTATGAACACTGAAGCTTTCTTT. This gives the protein CASSITGTGVMNTEAFF.

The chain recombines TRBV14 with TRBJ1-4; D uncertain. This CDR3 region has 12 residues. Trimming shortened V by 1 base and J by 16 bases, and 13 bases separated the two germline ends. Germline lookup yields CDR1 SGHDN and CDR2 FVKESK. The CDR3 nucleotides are TGTGCCAGCAGCCAAGGGCAGACTGTTCGGTTTTTT. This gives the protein CASSQGQTVRFF.

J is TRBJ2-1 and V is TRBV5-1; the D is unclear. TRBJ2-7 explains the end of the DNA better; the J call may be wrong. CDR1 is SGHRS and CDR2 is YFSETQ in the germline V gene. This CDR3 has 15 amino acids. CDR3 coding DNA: TGCGCCAGCAGCTTGGTTGCAGGAACCTACAATGAGCAGTACTTC. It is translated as CASSLVAGTYNEQYF.

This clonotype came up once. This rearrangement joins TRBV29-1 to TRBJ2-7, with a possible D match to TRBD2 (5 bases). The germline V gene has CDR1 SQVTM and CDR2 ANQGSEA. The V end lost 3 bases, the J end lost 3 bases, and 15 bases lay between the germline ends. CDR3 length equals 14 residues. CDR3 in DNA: TGCAGCGTTGAGATTCGTGACGGACTCTACGAGCAGTACTTC. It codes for CSVEIRDGLYEQYF.

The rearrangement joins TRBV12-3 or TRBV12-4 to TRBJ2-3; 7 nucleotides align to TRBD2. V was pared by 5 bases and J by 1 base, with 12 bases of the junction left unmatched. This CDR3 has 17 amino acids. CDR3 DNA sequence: TGTGCCAGCAGTCAACCCGGGGGACTAATCGGCACAGATACGCAGTATTTT. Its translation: CASSQPGGLIGTDTQYF.

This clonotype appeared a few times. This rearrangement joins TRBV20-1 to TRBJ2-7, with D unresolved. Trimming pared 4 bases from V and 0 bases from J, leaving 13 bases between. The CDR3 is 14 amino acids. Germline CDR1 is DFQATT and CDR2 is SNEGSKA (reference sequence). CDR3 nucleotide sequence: TGCAGTGCTAAACCTACTACGAGCTCCTACGAGCAGTACTTC. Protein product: CSAKPTTSSYEQYF.

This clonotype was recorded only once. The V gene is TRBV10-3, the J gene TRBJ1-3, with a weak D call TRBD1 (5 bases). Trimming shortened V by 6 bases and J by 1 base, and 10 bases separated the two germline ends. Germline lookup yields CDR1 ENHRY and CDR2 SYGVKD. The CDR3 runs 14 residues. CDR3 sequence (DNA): TGTGCCATCAGGGGGGATCTTTCTGGAAACACCATATATTTT. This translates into CAIRGDLSGNTIYF.

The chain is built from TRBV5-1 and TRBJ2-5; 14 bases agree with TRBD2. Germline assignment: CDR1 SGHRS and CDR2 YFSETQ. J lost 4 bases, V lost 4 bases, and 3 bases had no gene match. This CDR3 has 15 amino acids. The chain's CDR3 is CASSAGTSGGETQYF. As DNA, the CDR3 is TGCGCCAGCAGCGCGGGGACTAGCGGGGGAGAGACCCAGTACTTC.